Described below is a single T cell receptor beta chain sequence and its context. The length of the CDR3 is 16 residues. Germline lookup yields CDR1 SGHTA and CDR2 FQGNSA. J gave up 2 bases and V 4 bases, and 8 bases lay outside the gene matches. The sample is drawn from a study of blood T cell repertoires in COVID-19. As for the study in general: Acute and convalescent COVID-19 specimens originated in the United States, Italy and Spain. In each case, the material was cDNA or gDNA derived from T cells, B-cell-depleted T cells, or PBMCs.

This table comes from immunoSEQ multiplex PCR, and its TCRdb copy is limited to in-frame clones, with some not included. The sample lists around 120,000 clones; just under 85% were seen once. Material: peripheral blood. The origin of this receptor is a man between 65 and 79 years old with active or convalescent COVID-19. This rearrangement joins TRBV7-2 to TRBJ2-3, with 8 bases that match TRBD2. DNA of the CDR3: TGTGCCAGCAGCTCCTTAGCGGGGACATTCACAGATACGCAGTATTTT. It specifies CASSSLAGTFTDTQYF.